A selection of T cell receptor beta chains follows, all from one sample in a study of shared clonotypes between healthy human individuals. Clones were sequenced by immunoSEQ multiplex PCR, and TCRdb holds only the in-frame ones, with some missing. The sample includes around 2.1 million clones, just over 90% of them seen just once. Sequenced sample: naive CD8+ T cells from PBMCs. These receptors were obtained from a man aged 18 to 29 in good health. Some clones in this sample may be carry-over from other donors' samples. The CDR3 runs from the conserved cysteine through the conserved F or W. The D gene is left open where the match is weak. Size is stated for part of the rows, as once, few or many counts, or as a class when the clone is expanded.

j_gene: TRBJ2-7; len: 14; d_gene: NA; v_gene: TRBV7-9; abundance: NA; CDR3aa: CASSLLSGNYEQYF; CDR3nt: TGTGCCAGCAGCTTGCTCTCCGGGAACTACGAGCAGTACTTC
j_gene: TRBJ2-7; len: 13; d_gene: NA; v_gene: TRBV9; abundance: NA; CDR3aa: CASSTGPSSEQYF; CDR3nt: TGTGCCAGCAGCACGGGACCGTCCTCCGAGCAGTACTTC
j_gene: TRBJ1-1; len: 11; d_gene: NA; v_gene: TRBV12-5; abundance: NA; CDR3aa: CASGLDTEAFF; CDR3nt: TGTGCTAGTGGTTTGGACACTGAAGCTTTCTTT
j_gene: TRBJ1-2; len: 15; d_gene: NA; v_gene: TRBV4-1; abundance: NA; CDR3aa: CASSQGPGINYGYTF; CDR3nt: TGCGCCAGCAGCCAAGGGCCAGGGATAAACTATGGCTACACCTTC
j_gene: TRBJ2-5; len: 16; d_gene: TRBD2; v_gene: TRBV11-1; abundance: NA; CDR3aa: CASSLLAGGPYETQYF; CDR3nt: TGTGCCAGCAGCTTACTAGCGGGAGGGCCATATGAGACCCAGTACTTC
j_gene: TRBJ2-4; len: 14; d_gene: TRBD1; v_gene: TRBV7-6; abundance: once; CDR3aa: CASSLGQGERIQYF; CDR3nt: TGTGCCAGCAGCTTAGGACAGGGGGAGAGGATTCAGTACTTC
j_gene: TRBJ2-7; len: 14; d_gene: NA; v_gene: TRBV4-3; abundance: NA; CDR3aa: CASSRLQESYEQYF; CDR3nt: TGCGCCAGCAGCCGTCTACAGGAGAGCTACGAGCAGTACTTC
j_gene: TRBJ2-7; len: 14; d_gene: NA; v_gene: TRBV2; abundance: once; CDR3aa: CASRGVERPYEQYF; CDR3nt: TGTGCCAGCAGAGGCGTGGAGCGCCCCTACGAGCAGTACTTC
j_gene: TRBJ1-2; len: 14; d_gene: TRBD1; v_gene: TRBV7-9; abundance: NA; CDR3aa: CASSLVGQAYGYTF; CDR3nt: TGTGCCAGCAGCTTGGTGGGACAGGCCTATGGCTACACCTTC
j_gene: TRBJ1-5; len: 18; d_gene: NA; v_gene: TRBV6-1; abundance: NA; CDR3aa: CASSEFAGWGQANQPQHF; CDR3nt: TGTGCCAGCAGTGAATTTGCCGGGTGGGGGCAGGCCAATCAGCCCCAGCATTTT
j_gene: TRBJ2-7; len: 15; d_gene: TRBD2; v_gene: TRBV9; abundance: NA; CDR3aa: CASSVVGGGIYEQYF; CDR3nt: TGTGCCAGCAGCGTAGTTGGGGGAGGGATCTACGAGCAGTACTTC
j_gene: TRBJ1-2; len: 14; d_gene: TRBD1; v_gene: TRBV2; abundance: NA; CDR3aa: CASPTGESELGYTF; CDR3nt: TGTGCCAGTCCAACAGGGGAGTCCGAACTTGGCTACACCTTC
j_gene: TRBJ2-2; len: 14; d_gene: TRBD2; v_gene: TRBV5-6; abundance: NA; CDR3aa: CASSSGANTGELFF; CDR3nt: TGTGCCAGCAGTAGCGGGGCGAACACCGGGGAGCTGTTTTTT
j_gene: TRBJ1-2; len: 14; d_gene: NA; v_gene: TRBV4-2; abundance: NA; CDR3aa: CASRPREGYYGYTF; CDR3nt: TGTGCCAGCAGGCCCCGGGAAGGGTATTATGGCTACACCTTC
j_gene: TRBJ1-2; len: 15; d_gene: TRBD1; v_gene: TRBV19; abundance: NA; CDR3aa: CASSPTTGRSYGYTF; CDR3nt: TGTGCCAGTAGTCCTACGACAGGGAGGTCTTATGGCTACACCTTC
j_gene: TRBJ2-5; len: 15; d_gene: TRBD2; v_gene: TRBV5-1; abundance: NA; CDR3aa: CASSLRRELIETQYF; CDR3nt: TGCGCCAGCAGCTTGAGGCGGGAGCTGATAGAGACCCAGTACTTC
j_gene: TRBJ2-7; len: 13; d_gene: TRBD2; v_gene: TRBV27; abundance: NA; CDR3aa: CASSRRGGYEQYF; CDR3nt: TGTGCCAGCAGTCGGCGGGGGGGATACGAGCAGTACTTC
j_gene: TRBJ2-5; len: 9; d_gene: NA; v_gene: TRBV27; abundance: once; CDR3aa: CASRRVWYF; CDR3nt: TGTGCCAGCAGGCGGGTGTGGTACTTC
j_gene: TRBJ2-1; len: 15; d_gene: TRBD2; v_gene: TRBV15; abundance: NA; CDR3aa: CATSRRTSGDNEQFF; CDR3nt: TGTGCCACCAGCAGAAGGACTAGCGGAGACAATGAGCAGTTCTTC
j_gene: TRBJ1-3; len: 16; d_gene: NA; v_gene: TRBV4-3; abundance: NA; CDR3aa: CASSQDAQASGNTIYF; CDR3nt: TGCGCCAGCAGCCAAGATGCCCAGGCATCTGGAAACACCATATATTTT
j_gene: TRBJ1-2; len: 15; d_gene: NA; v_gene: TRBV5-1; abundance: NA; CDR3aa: CASSPGGQIYYGYTF; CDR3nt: TGCGCCAGCAGCCCTGGAGGCCAGATCTACTATGGCTACACCTTC
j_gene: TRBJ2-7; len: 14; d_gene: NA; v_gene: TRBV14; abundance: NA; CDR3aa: CASSQESVSTPEYF; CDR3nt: TGTGCCAGCAGCCAAGAATCGGTGTCTACCCCAGAGTACTTC
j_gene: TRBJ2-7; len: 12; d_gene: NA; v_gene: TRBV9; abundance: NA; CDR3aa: CATRDTPYEQYF; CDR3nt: TGTGCCACCCGGGACACCCCCTACGAGCAGTACTTC
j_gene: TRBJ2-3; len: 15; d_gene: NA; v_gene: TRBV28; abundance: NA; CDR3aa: CASSFGQFGADTQYF; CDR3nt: TGTGCCAGCAGTTTCGGTCAGTTTGGCGCAGATACGCAGTATTTT
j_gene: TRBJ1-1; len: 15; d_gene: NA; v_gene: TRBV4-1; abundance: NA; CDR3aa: CASSQVTLVNTEAFF; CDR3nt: TGCGCCAGCAGCCAAGTCACATTGGTGAACACTGAAGCTTTCTTT